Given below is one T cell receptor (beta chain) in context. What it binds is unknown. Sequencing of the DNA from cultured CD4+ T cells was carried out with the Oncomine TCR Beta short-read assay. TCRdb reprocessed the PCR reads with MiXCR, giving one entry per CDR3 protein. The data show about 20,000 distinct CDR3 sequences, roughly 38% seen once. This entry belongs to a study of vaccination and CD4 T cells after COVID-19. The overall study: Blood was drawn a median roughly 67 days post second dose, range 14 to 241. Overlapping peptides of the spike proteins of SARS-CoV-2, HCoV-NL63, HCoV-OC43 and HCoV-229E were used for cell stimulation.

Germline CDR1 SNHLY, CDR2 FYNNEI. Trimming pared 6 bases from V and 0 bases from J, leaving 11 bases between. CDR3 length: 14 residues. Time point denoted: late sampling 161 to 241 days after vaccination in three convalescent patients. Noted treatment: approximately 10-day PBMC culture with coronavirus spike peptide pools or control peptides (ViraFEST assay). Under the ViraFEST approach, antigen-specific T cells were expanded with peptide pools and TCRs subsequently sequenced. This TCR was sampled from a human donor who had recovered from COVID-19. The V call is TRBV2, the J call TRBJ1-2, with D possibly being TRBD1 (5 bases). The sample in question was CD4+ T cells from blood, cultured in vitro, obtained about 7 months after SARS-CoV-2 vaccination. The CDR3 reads CASRGDVANYGYTF. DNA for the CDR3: TGTGCCAGCAGGGGGGACGTCGCTAACTATGGCTACACCTTC.